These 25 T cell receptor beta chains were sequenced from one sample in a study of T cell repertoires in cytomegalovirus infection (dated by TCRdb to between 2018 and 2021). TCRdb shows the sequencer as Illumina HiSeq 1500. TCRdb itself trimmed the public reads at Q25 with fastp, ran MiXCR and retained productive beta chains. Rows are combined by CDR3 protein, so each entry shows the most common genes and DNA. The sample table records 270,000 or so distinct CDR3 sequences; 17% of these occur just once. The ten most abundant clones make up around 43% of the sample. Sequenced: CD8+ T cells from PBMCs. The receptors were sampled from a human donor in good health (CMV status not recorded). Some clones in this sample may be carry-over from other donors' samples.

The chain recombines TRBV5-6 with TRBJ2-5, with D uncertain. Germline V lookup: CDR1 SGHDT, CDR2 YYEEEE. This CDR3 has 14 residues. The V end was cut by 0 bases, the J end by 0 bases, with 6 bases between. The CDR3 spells CASSLDRYQETQYF. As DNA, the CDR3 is TGTGCCAGCAGCTTGGACCGTTACCAAGAGACCCAGTACTTC.

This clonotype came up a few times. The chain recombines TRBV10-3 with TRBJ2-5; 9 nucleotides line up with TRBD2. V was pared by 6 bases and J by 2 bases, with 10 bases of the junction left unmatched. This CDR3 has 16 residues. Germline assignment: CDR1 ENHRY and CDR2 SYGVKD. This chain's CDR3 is CAIRSHIAGEQETQYF. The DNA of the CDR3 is TGTGCCATCAGATCACATATAGCGGGGGAACAAGAGACCCAGTACTTC.

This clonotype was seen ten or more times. The CDR3 coding sequence is TGTGCCAGCAGCCCCCATGGGTTATGGGGGTCACCCCTCCACTTT. As protein: CASSPHGLWGSPLHF. The rearrangement joins TRBV11-2 to TRBJ1-6; possible D gene TRBD1, 5 bases. The CDR3 contains 15 residues. Germline V gene sequence: CDR1 SGHAT, CDR2 FQNNGV. V gave up 5 bases and J gave up 10 bases, with 18 bases separating them. The full variable domain, its missing parts supplied by reference TRBV11-2 and TRBJ1-6, is EAGVAQSPRYKIIEKRQSVAFWCNPISGHATLYWYQQILGQGPKLLIQFQNNGVVDDSQLPKDRFSAERLKGVDSTLKIQPAKLEDSAVYLCASSPHGLWGSPLHFGNGTRLTVT.

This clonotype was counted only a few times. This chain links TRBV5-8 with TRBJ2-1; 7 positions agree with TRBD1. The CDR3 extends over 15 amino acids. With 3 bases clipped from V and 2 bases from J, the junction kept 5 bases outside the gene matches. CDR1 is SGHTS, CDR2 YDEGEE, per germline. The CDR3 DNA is TGTGCCAGCAGCTCCAAAAGGGGGCCCTACAATGAGCAGTTCTTC. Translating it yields CASSSKRGPYNEQFF.

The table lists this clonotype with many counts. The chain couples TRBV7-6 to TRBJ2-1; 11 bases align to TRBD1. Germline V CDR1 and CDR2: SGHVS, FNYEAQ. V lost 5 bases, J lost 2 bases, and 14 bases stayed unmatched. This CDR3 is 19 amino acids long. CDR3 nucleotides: TGTGCCAGCAGCCACGGGACAGGGGGAAGCCTAGAGACCTACAATGAGCAGTTCTTC. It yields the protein CASSHGTGGSLETYNEQFF.

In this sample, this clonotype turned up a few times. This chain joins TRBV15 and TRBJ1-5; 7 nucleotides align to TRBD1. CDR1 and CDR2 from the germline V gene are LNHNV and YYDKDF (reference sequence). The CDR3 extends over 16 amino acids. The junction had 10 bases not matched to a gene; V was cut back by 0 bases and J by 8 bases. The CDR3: CATSRDRAGGKEPQHF. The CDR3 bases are TGTGCCACCAGCAGAGATCGAGCAGGGGGGAAGGAGCCCCAGCATTTT.

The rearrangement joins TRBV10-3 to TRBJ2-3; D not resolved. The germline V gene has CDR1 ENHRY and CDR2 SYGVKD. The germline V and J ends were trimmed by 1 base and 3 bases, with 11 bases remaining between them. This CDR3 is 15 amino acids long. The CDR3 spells CAISELWVSTDTQYF. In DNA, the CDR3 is TGTGCCATCAGTGAGTTGTGGGTTTCTACAGATACGCAGTATTTT.

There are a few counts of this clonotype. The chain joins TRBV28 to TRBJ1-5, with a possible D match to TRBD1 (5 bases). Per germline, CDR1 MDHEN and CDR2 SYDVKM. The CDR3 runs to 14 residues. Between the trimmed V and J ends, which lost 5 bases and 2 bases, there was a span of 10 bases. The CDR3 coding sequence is TGTGCCAGCAGTCCGGACATCCGCAATCAGCCCCAGCATTTT. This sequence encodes CASSPDIRNQPQHF.

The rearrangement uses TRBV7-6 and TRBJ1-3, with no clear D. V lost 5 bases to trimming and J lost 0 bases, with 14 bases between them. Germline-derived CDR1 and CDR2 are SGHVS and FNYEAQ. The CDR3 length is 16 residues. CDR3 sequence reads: CASSTNLRSSGNTIYF. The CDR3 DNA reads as TGTGCCAGCAGCACCAACCTCAGGTCCTCTGGAAACACCATATATTTT.

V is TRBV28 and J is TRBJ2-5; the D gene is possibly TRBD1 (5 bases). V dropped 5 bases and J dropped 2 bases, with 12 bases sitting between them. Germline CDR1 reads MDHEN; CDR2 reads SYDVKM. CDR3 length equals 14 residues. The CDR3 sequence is CASSPTTAQETQYF. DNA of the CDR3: TGTGCCAGCAGTCCCACGACAGCTCAAGAGACCCAGTACTTC. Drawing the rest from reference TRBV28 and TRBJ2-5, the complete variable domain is DVKVTQSSRYLVKRTGEKVFLECVQDMDHENMFWYRQDPGLGLRLIYFSYDVKMKEKGDIPEGYSVSREKKERFSLILESASTNQTSMYLCASSPTTAQETQYFGPGTRLLVL.

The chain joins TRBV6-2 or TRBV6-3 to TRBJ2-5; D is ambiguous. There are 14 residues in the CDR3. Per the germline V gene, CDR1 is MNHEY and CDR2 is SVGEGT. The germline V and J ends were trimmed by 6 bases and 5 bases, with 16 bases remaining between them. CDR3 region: CASRILGSRETQYF. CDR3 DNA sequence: TGTGCCAGCAGGATCTTAGGCTCGCGGGAGACCCAGTACTTC.

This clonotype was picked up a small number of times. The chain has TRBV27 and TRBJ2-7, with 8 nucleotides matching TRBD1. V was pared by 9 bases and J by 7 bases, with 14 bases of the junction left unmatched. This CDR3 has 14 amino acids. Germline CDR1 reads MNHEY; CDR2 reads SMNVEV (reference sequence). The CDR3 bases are TGTGCCAGTACTACAGGGGGTACGCTTCGGGAGCAGTACTTC. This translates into CASTTGGTLREQYF.

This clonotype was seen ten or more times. The CDR3 sequence is CASSYGQPQETQYF. The CDR3 DNA follows: TGTGCCAGCAGCTATGGGCAGCCCCAAGAGACCCAGTACTTC. This chain uses TRBV7-9 with TRBJ2-5; D remains unclear. Between the trimmed V and J ends, which lost 4 bases and 1 base, there was a span of 10 bases. The length of the CDR3 is 14 residues. In germline, CDR1 is SEHNR, CDR2 FQNEAQ (reference sequence).

The CDR3 spells CAAGLDRGRHGELFF. The CDR3 nucleotides read TGTGCCGCGGGCTTAGACAGGGGGCGTCACGGGGAGCTGTTTTTT. The V gene is TRBV6-6, the J gene TRBJ2-2, with 10 bases fitting TRBD1. Per the germline V gene, CDR1 is MNHNY and CDR2 is SVGAGI (reference sequence). The CDR3 totals 15 residues. With 11 bases clipped from V and 7 bases from J, the junction kept 13 bases outside the gene matches.

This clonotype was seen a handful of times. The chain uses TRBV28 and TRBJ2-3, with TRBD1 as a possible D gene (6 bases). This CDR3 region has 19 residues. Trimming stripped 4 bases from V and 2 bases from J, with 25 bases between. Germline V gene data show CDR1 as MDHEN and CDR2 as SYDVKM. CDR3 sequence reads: CASSSHSLRTAIFTDTQYF. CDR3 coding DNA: TGTGCCAGCAGTTCACATTCTCTTAGGACAGCAATATTCACAGATACGCAGTATTTT.

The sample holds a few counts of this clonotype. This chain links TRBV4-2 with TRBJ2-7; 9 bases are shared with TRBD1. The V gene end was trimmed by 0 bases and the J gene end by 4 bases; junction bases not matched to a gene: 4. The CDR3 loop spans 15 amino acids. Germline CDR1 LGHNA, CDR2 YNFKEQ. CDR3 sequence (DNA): TGTGCCAGCAGCCAAGATGGGACAGGGCGATACGAGCAGTACTTC. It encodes CASSQDGTGRYEQYF.

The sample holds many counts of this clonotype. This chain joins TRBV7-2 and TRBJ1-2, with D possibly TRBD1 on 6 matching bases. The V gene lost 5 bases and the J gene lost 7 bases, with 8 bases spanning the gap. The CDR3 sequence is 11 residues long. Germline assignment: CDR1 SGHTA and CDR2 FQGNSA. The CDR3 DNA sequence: TGTGCCAGCAGCGGAGGGGGTGGCTACACCTTC. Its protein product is CASSGGGGYTF.

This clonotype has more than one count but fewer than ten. The CDR3 is CASSFGAFAPRKQGESYEQYF. The DNA for the CDR3 is TGTGCCAGCAGTTTTGGGGCTTTTGCCCCTCGAAAACAGGGGGAATCCTACGAGCAGTACTTC. V usage is TRBV12-3 or TRBV12-4 and J usage is TRBJ2-7; 8 positions match TRBD1. This CDR3 is 21 amino acids long. V gave up 3 bases and J gave up 1 base; unmatched junction bases: 23.

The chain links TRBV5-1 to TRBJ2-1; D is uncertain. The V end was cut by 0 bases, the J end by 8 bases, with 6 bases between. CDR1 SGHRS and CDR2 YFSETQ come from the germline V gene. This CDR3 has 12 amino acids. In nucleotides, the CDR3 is TGCGCCAGCAGCTTGGAAAATTATGAGCAGTTCTTC. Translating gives CASSLENYEQFF.

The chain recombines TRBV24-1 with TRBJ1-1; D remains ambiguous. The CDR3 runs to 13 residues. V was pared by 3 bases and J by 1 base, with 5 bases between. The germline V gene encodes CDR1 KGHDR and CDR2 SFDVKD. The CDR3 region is CATSDRWNTEAFF. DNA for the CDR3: TGTGCCACCAGTGATCGGTGGAACACTGAAGCTTTCTTT.

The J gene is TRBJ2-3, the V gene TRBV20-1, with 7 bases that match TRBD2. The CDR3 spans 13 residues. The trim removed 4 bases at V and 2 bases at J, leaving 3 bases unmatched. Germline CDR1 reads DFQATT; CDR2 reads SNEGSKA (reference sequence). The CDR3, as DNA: TGCAGTGCTACGGAGCGGGACACAGATACGCAGTATTTT. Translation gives CSATERDTDTQYF.

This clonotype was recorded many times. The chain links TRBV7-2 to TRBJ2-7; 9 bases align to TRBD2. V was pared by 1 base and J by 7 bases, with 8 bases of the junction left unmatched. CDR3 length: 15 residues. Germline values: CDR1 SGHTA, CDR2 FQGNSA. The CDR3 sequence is CASSLGAGGPGEQYF. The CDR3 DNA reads TGTGCCAGCAGCTTAGGGGCGGGGGGGCCGGGAGAGCAGTACTTC. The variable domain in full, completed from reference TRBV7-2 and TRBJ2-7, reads GAGVSQSPSNKVTEKGKDVELRCDPISGHTALYWYRQSLGQGLEFLIYFQGNSAPDKSGLPSDRFSAERTGGSVSTLTIQRTQQEDSAVYLCASSLGAGGPGEQYFGPGTRLTVT.

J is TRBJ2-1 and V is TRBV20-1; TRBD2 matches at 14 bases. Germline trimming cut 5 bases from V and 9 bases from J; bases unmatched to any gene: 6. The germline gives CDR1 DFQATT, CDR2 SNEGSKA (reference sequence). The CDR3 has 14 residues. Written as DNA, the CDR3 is TGCAGTGCTGTTGGGACTAGCGGGGGCGGTGAGCAGTTCTTC. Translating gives CSAVGTSGGGEQFF.

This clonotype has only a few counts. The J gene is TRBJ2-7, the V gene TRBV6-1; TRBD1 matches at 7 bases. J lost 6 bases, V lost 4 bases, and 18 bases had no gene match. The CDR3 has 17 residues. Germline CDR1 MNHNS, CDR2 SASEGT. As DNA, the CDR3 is TGTGCCAGCAGTGGGCCTCCGGGACAGAGCCCCGCGGGCGAGCAGTACTTC. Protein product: CASSGPPGQSPAGEQYF.

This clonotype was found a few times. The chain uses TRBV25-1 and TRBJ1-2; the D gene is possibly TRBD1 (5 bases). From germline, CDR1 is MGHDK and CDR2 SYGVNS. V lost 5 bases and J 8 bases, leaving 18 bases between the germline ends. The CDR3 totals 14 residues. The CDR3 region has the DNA TGTGCCAGCAGTCATGAGGGCAGGGTCGGCGGCTACACCTTC. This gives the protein CASSHEGRVGGYTF.